This TCR beta chain was captured in a study of blood T cell repertoires in COVID-19. Study information: Sites across the United States, Italy and Spain contributed samples from acute and convalescent COVID-19. Sample material is recorded as cDNA or gDNA derived from T cells, B-cell-depleted T cells, or PBMCs.

In the original workflow: It was from reference gene primer amplification that nucleated cell counts were estimated. Sequencing used immunoSEQ multiplex PCR; TCRdb keeps in-frame clones, though not all of them. D and trimming were read from the DNA, whereas the V and J calls and clone size are those reported in that table. Of roughly 33,000 clones listed, around four fifths are singletons. This CDR3 has 16 amino acids. Unmatched junction bases numbered 10, after V lost 4 bases and J lost 5 bases. The germline V gene has CDR1 SGHKS and CDR2 YYEKEE (reference sequence). The TCR sequence derives from a woman aged 55-70 years with acute or convalescent COVID-19. The specimen was peripheral blood. The V gene is TRBV5-5, the J gene TRBJ2-2, with 8 positions matching TRBD2. CDR3 in DNA: TGTGCCAGCAGCCCGCGGGGGGCGGGAAGGACCGGGGAGCTGTTTTTT. Protein sequence: CASSPRGAGRTGELFF.